A selection of T cell receptor beta chains follows, all from one sample in a study of OX40 agonist ivuxolimab in advanced cancers. Measured with immunoSEQ multiplex PCR; TCRdb has only the in-frame clones, and not every one. The table includes about 130,000 clones, roughly 90% detected once. The source material was CD4+ or CD8+ T cells sorted from blood, sampled in a trial of the OX40 agonist ivuxolimab. The receptors were gathered from an adult with an advanced solid tumor such as melanoma, head and neck, liver or kidney cancer. The CDR3 runs from the conserved cysteine through the conserved F or W. D genes are given only for firm matches. Clone size is given for some rows only: seen once, a few or many times, or a class if the clone is expanded.

V gene	clone size	J gene	D gene	CDR3 protein	CDR3 DNA
TRBV5-6	NA	TRBJ2-2	TRBD1	CASGRDRGSGELFF	TGTGCCAGCGGCCGGGACAGGGGGTCCGGGGAGCTGTTTTTT
TRBV5-4	once	TRBJ2-1	TRBD2	CASSKPGGSNNEQFF	TGTGCCAGCAGCAAACCGGGCGGGAGTAACAATGAGCAGTTCTTC
TRBV11-1	NA	TRBJ1-2	NA	CASSLRQDNYGYTF	TGTGCCAGCAGCCTGAGACAGGATAACTATGGCTACACCTTC
TRBV19	NA	TRBJ1-5	NA	CASSPGLGNQPQHF	TGTGCCAGTAGTCCCGGACTGGGCAATCAGCCCCAGCATTTT
TRBV30	NA	TRBJ2-1	NA	CAWSPWDNEQFF	TGTGCCTGGAGTCCCTGGGACAATGAGCAGTTCTTC
TRBV5-4	NA	TRBJ2-5	TRBD1	CASSLAVTTGGRETQYF	TGTGCCAGCAGCTTGGCCGTGACTACAGGGGGGAGGGAGACCCAGTACTTC
TRBV5-1	NA	TRBJ2-1	TRBD2	CASSLGRGIAGEGNEQFF	TGCGCCAGCAGCTTGGGGAGGGGGATAGCGGGAGAGGGCAATGAGCAGTTCTTC
TRBV6-5	NA	TRBJ2-7	TRBD1	CASSSRQGAEQYF	TGTGCCAGCAGTTCGCGACAGGGAGCCGAGCAGTACTTC
TRBV28	NA	TRBJ1-4	TRBD1	CASSSSRQGGREKLFF	TGTGCCAGCAGTTCATCCCGACAGGGAGGAAGGGAAAAACTGTTTTTT
TRBV18	NA	TRBJ2-5	NA	CASSTGAPETQYF	TGTGCCAGCTCGACCGGCGCCCCAGAGACCCAGTACTTC
TRBV4-3	NA	TRBJ2-2	TRBD2	CASSLLAGGYTGELFF	TGCGCCAGCAGCCTACTAGCGGGAGGGTACACCGGGGAGCTGTTTTTT
TRBV15	NA	TRBJ2-5	NA	CATSRGAGETQYF	TGTGCCACCAGCCGGGGGGCGGGGGAGACCCAGTACTTC
TRBV4-2	NA	TRBJ2-5	NA	CASSQPGGAETQYF	TGTGCCAGCAGCCAACCCGGGGGCGCAGAGACCCAGTACTTC
TRBV5-4	NA	TRBJ1-2	NA	CASSADSNGYTF	TGTGCCAGCAGCGCTGACAGCAATGGCTACACCTTC
TRBV5-1	NA	TRBJ2-5	TRBD2	CASSSGAGGETQYF	TGCGCCAGCAGCTCCGGGGCGGGAGGAGAGACCCAGTACTTC
TRBV7-7	NA	TRBJ2-3	NA	CASSLGQSTDTQYF	TGTGCTAGCAGCTTAGGACAGAGCACAGATACGCAGTATTTT
TRBV19	NA	TRBJ2-1	TRBD2	CASSQLAGVSDEQFF	TGTGCCAGTAGTCAACTAGCGGGAGTTAGCGATGAGCAGTTCTTC
TRBV5-4	NA	TRBJ2-3	NA	CASSLIDTQYF	TGTGCCAGCAGCTTGATAGATACGCAGTATTTT
TRBV18	NA	TRBJ2-7	TRBD2	CASSLVLSGLVPYEQYF	TGTGCCAGCTCACTGGTTCTATCGGGACTAGTTCCCTACGAGCAGTACTTC
TRBV18	once	TRBJ1-1	TRBD1	CASSPAWDRITQSEAFF	TGTGCCAGCTCTCCGGCCTGGGACAGAATAACCCAATCTGAAGCTTTCTTT
TRBV27	NA	TRBJ2-7	NA	CASSFPPRTPSYEQYF	TGTGCCAGCAGTTTCCCCCCCCGCACGCCGTCCTACGAGCAGTACTTC
TRBV28	NA	TRBJ1-3	TRBD1	CASHGTGGSGNTIYF	TGTGCCAGCCATGGGACAGGGGGCAGCGGAAACACCATATATTTT
TRBV18	NA	TRBJ2-2	TRBD1	CASSQGANTGELFF	TGTGCCAGCTCCCAGGGGGCGAACACCGGGGAGCTGTTTTTT
TRBV28	NA	TRBJ1-3	NA	CASSLNPWTEAGNTIYF	TGTGCCAGCAGCTTAAACCCCTGGACAGAGGCTGGAAACACCATATATTTT
TRBV2	NA	TRBJ2-1	NA	CASSESNKGQQFF	TGTGCCAGCAGTGAATCTAACAAAGGGCAGCAGTTCTTC
TRBV23-1	NA	TRBJ1-5	NA	CASSQCGGYCNQPQHF	TGCGCCAGCAGTCAATGTGGGGGGTATTGCAATCAGCCCCAGCATTTT
TRBV18	NA	TRBJ2-7	NA	CASSPQAYEQYF	TGTGCCAGCTCACCACAGGCCTACGAGCAGTACTTC
TRBV6-1	few	TRBJ2-1	TRBD1	CASSIRDRGHNEQFF	TGTGCCAGCAGTATCCGGGACAGGGGGCACAATGAGCAGTTCTTC
TRBV9	NA	TRBJ1-2	NA	CASSVRGRGRTYGYTF	TGTGCCAGCAGCGTAAGGGGCCGGGGTCGGACCTATGGCTACACCTTC
TRBV12-5	NA	TRBJ2-3	TRBD2	CASGLVREVGTQYF	TGTGCTAGTGGTTTGGTCCGGGAGGTTGGGACGCAGTATTTT
TRBV6-1	NA	TRBJ1-1	NA	CASSEYTEAFF	TGTGCCAGCAGTGAGTACACTGAAGCTTTCTTT
TRBV9	NA	TRBJ1-2	NA	CASSPRDGRGYTF	TGTGCCAGCAGCCCCCGGGACGGGCGCGGCTACACCTTC
TRBV9	NA	TRBJ2-2	TRBD2	CASSGTSGSMSGELFF	TGTGCCAGCAGCGGGACTAGCGGGAGTATGTCCGGGGAGCTGTTTTTT
TRBV18	NA	TRBJ2-1	NA	CASSPYRSGWGSYNEQFF	TGTGCCAGCTCCCCATATAGGAGCGGGTGGGGATCCTACAATGAGCAGTTCTTC
TRBV7-7	NA	TRBJ2-5	TRBD1	CASSWGQGGETQYF	TGTGCTAGCAGCTGGGGACAGGGAGGGGAGACCCAGTACTTC
TRBV11-2	few	TRBJ1-5	TRBD1	CASSLGGQGSNQPQHF	TGTGCCAGCAGCTTAGGAGGACAGGGGAGCAATCAGCCCCAGCATTTT
TRBV5-1	NA	TRBJ2-1	TRBD2	CASSLEAGGYNEQFF	TGCGCCAGCAGCTTAGAAGCGGGAGGATACAATGAGCAGTTCTTC
TRBV11-3	NA	TRBJ1-5	NA	CASSLGPNQPQHF	TGTGCCAGCAGCTTAGGACCTAATCAGCCCCAGCATTTT
TRBV9	NA	TRBJ2-5	TRBD1	CASSAGQQETQYF	TGTGCCAGCAGCGCGGGACAGCAAGAGACCCAGTACTTC
TRBV27	once	TRBJ2-3	TRBD1	CASSLGRGRDTQYF	TGTGCCAGCAGTTTGGGCAGGGGGCGAGATACGCAGTATTTT
TRBV7-2	NA	TRBJ2-1	TRBD2	CASSLTREVYNEQFF	TGTGCCAGCAGCTTAACGCGGGAGGTATACAATGAGCAGTTCTTC